This T cell receptor (beta chain) originates from a study of OX40 agonist ivuxolimab in advanced cancers. Study in general: Ivuxolimab is a fully human IgG2 antibody that activates OX40 (CD134). Therapy given before enrollment (anti-PD-1, anti-PD-L1 or anti-CTLA-4) was allowed, and over 35% had some. Whole-study results and caveats: With doses of 0.1 to 3.0 mg/kg, CD4+ and CD8+ blood T cells had undergone clonal expansion by week 6.

The CDR3 contains 16 residues. Trimming stripped 0 bases from V and 8 bases from J, with 17 bases between. The germline gives CDR1 KGHSH, CDR2 LQKENI. The protocol was immunoSEQ multiplex PCR, while the TCRdb copy is restricted to in-frame clones and leaves out a portion. The sample includes tens of thousands of clones, 86% of them seen just once. About this clone itself: Its antigen is unknown.

The receptor was derived from an adult with an advanced solid tumor such as melanoma, head and neck, liver or kidney cancer. The sequencing used CD4+ or CD8+ T cells sorted from blood, collected in a trial of the OX40 agonist ivuxolimab. The chain couples TRBV18 to TRBJ2-1, with a tentative D call TRBD2 (5 bases). DNA of the CDR3: TGTGCCAGCTCACCACCTGGGCGAGGGCTTAGCGATGAGCAGTTCTTC. Its protein product is CASSPPGRGLSDEQFF.